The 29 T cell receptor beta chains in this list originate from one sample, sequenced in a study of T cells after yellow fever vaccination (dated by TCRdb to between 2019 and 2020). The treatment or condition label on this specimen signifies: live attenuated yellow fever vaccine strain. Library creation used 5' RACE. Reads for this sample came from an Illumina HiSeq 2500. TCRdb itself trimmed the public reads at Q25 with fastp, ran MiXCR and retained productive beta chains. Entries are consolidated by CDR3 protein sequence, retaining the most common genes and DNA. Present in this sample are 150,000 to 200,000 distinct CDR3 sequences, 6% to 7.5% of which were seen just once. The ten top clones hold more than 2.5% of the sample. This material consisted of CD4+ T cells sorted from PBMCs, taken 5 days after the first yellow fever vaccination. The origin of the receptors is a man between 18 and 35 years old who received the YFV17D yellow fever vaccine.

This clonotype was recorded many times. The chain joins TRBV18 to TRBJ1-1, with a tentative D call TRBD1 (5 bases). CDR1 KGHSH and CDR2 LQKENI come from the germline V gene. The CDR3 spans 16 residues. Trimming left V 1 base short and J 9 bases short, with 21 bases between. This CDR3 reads CASSPRTQTVGEKAFF. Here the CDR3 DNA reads TGTGCCAGCTCACCACGGACGCAGACAGTTGGAGAAAAAGCTTTCTTT.

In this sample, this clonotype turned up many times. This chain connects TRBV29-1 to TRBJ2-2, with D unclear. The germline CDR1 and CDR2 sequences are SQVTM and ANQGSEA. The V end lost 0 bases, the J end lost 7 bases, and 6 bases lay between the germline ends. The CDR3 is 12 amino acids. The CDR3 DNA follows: TGCAGCGTTGAAGATCGGGTCGGGGAGCTGTTTTTT. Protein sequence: CSVEDRVGELFF.

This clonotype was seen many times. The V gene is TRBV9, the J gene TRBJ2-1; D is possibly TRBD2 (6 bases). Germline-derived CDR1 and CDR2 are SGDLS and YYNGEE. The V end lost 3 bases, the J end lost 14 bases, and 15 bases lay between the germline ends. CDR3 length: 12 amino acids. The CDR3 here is CASSAGGGGEFF. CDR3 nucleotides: TGTGCCAGCAGCGCGGGTGGTGGAGGGGAGTTCTTC.

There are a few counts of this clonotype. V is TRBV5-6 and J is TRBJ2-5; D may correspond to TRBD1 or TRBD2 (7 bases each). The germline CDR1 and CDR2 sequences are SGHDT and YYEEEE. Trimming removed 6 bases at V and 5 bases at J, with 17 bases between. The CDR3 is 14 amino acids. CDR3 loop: CASTFQGGQETQYF. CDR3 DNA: TGTGCCAGCACCTTTCAGGGGGGGCAGGAGACCCAGTACTTC.

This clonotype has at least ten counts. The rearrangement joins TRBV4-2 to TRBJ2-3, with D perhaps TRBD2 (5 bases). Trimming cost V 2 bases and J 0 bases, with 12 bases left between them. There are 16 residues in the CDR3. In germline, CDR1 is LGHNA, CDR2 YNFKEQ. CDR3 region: CASSQKARTSTDTQYF. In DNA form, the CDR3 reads TGTGCCAGCAGCCAAAAAGCCCGGACTAGCACAGATACGCAGTATTTT.

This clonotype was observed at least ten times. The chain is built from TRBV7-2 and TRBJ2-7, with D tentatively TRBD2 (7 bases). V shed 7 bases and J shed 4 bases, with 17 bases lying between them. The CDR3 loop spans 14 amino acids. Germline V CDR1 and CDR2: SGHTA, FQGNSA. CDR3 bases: TGTGCCAGCACCGAAGGGGGGGGCGCTTACGAGCAGTACGTC. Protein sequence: CASTEGGGAYEQYV.

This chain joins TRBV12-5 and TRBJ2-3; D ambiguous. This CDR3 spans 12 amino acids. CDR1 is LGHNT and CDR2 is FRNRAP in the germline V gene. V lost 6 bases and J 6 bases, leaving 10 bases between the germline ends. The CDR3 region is CASGTTIDTQYF. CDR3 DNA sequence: TGTGCTAGTGGCACCACTATTGATACGCAGTATTTT.

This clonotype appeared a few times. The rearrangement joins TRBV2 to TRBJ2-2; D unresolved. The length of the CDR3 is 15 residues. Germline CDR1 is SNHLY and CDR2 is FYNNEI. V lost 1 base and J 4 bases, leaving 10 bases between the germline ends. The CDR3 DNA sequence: TGTGCCAGCAGTGAAGTACCGGCCAGCACCGGGGAGCTGTTTTTT. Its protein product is CASSEVPASTGELFF.

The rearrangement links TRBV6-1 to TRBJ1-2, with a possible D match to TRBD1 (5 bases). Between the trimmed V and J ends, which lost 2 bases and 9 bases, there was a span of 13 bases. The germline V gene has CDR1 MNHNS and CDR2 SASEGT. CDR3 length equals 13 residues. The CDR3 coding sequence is TGTGCCAGCAGTGAAAAGGGCAGGGAAAGCTACACCTTC. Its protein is CASSEKGRESYTF.

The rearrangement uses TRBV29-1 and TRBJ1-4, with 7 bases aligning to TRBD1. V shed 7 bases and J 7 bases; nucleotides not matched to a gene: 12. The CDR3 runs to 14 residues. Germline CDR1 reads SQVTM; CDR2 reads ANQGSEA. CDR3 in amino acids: CSAAGQPGGEKLFF. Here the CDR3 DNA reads TGCAGCGCAGCGGGACAGCCGGGCGGTGAAAAACTGTTTTTT.

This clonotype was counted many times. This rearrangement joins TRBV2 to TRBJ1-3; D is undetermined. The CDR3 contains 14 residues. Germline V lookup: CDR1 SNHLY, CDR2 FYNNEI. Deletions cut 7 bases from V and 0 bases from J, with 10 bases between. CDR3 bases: TGTGCCAGCAAGCCGGGTTTCTCTGGAAACACCATATATTTT. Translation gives CASKPGFSGNTIYF.

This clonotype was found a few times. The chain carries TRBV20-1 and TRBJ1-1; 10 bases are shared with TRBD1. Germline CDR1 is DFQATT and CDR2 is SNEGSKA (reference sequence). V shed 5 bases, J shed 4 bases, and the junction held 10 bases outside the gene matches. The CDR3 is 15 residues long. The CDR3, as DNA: TGCAGTGCTTATCCGGGACAGGGGCTGGGCACTGAAGCTTTCTTT. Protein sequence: CSAYPGQGLGTEAFF.

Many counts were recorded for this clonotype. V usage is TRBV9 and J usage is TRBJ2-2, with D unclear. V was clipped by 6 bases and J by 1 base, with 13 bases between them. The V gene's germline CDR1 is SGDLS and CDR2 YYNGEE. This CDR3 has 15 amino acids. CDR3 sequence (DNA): TGTGCCAGCAATCCGGGCCCTCAGAACACCGGGGAGCTGTTTTTT. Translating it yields CASNPGPQNTGELFF.

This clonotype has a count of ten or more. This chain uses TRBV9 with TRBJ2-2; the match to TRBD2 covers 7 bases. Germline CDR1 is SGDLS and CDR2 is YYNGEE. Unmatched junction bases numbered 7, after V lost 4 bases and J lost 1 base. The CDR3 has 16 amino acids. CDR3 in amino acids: CASSPQSGVNTGELFF. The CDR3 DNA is TGTGCCAGCAGCCCCCAGAGCGGGGTGAACACCGGGGAGCTGTTTTTT.

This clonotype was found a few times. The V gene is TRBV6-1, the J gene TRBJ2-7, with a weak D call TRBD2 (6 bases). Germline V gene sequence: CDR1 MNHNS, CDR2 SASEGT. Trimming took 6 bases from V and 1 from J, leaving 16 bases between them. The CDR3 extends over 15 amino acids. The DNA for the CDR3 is TGTGCCAGCAGGGACGGGGGAACCGCTTCCTACGAGCAGTACTTC. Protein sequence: CASRDGGTASYEQYF.

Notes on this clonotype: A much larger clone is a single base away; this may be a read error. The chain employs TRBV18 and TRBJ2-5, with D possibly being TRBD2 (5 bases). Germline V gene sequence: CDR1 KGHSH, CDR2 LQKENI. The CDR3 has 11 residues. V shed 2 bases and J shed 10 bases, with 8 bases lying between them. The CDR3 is CASSPGECQYF. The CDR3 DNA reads TGTGCCAGCTCACCAGGGGAGTGCCAGTACTTC.

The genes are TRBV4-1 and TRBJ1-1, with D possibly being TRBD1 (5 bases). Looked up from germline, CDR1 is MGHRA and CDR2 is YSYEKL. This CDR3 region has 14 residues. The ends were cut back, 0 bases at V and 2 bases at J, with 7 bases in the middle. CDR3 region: CASSQDQGNTEAFF. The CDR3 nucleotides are TGCGCCAGCAGCCAAGATCAGGGAAACACTGAAGCTTTCTTT.

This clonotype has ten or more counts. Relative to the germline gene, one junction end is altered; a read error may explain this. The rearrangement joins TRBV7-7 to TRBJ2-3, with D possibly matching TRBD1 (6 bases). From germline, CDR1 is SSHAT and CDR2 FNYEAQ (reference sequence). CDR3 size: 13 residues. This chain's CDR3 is CASSRDTTDTQYF. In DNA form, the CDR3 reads TGTGCTAGCAGCCGGGACACCACAGATACGCAGTATTTT.

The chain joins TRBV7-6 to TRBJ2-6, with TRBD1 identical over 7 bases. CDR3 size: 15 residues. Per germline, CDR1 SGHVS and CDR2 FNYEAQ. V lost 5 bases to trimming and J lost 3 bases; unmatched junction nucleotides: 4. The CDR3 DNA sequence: TGTGCCAGCAGCACTCAGGGGGTTGGGGCCAACGTCCTGACTTTC. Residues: CASSTQGVGANVLTF.

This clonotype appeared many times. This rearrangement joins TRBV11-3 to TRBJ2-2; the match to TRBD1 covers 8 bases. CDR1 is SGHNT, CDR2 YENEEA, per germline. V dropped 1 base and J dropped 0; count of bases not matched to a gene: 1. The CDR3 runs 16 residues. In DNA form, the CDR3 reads TGTGCCAGCAGCTTAGTACAGGGGGCGAACACCGGGGAGCTGTTTTTT. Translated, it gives CASSLVQGANTGELFF.

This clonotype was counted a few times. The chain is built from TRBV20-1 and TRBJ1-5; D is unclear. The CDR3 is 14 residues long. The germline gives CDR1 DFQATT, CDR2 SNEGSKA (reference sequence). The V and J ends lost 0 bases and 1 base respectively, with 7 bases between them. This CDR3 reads CSAREAGSNQPQHF. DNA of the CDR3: TGCAGTGCTAGAGAGGCTGGGAGCAATCAGCCCCAGCATTTT.

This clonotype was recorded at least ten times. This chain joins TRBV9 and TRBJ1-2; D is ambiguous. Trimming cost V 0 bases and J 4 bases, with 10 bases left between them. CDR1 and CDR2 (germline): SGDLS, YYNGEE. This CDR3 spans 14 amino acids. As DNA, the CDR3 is TGTGCCAGCAGCGTAGGCGGCCCTTCCTATGGCTACACCTTC. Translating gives CASSVGGPSYGYTF.

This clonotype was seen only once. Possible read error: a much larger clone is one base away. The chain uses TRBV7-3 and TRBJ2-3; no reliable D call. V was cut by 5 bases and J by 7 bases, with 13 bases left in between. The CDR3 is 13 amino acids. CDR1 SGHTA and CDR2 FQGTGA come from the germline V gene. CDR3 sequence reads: CASSPTYSYTQYF. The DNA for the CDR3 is TGTGCCAGCAGCCCGACATATTCCTATACGCAGTATTTT.

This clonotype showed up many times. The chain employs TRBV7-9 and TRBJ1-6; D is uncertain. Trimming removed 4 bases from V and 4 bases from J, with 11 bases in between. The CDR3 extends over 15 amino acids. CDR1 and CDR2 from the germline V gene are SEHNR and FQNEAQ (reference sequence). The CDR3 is CASSWSSRYNSPLHF. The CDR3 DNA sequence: TGTGCCAGCAGCTGGAGCAGTAGATATAATTCACCCCTCCACTTT.

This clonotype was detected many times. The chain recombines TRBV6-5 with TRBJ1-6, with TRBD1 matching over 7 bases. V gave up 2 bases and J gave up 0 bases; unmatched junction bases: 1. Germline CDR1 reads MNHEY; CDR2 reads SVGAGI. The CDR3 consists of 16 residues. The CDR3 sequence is CASSYRQGSYNSPLHF. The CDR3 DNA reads TGTGCCAGCAGTTACCGACAGGGCTCCTATAATTCACCCCTCCACTTT.

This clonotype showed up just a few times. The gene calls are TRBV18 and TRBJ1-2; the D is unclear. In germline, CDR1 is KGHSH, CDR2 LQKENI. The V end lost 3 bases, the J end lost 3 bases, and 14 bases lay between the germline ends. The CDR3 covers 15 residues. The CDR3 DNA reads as TGTGCCAGCTCACCCCTTGGCGGGGAGCACTATGGCTACACCTTC. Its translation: CASSPLGGEHYGYTF.

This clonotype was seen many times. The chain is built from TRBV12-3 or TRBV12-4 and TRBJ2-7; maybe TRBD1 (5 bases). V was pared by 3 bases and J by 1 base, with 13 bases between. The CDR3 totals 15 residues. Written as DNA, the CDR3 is TGTGCCAGCAGTTTGTCAGGGTTAGGGTCCTACGAGCAGTACGTC. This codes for CASSLSGLGSYEQYV.

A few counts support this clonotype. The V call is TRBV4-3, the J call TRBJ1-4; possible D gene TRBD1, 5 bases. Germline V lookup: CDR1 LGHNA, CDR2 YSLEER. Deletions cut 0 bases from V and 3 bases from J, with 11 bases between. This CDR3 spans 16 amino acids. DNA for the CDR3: TGCGCCAGCAGCCAAGATCCGGGGGGACCTAATGAAAAACTGTTTTTT. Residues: CASSQDPGGPNEKLFF.

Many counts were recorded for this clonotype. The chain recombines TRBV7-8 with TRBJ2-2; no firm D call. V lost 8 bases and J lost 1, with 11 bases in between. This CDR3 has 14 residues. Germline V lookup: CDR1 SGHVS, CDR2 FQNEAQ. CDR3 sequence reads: CASQRSKNTGELFF. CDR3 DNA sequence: TGTGCCAGCCAACGAAGCAAGAACACCGGGGAGCTGTTTTTT.